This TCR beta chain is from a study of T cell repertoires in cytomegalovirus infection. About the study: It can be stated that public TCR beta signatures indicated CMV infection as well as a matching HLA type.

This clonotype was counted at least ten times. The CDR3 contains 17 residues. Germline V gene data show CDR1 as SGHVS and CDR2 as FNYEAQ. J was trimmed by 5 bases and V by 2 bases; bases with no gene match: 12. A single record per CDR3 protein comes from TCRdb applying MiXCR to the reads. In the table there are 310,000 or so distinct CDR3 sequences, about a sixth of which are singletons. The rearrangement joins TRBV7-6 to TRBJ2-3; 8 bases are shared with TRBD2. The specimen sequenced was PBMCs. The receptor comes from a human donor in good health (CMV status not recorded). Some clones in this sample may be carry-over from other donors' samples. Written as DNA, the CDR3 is TGTGCCAGCAGCTTATATGGACGCGGGGGGCGGGGAGATACGCAGTATTTT. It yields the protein CASSLYGRGGRGDTQYF.